The 20 T cell receptor beta chains below come from one sample, sequenced in a study of neurological immune-mediated disorders. TCRdb fed the 5' RACE reads into MiXCR, producing one record per CDR3 protein. The data show more than 15,000 distinct CDR3 sequences, about 14% seen once. Sequencing was done on a sample of PBMCs. These receptors originate from a man in his sixties with HTLV-1-associated myelopathy (HAM/TSP).

This clonotype was observed many times. This rearrangement joins TRBV12-3 or TRBV12-4 to TRBJ1-1, with 8 bases that match TRBD1. V lost 3 bases to trimming and J lost 3 bases; unmatched junction nucleotides: 0. The CDR3 runs 13 residues. DNA for the CDR3: TGTGCCAGCAGTTTGGACAGGGACACTGAAGCTTTCTTT. It codes for CASSLDRDTEAFF.

This clonotype showed up many times. The chain carries TRBV20-1 and TRBJ2-4; 8 positions match TRBD1. Germline CDR1 reads DFQATT; CDR2 reads SNEGSKA (reference sequence). CDR3 length: 12 residues. J gave up 6 bases and V 8 bases, and 6 bases lay outside the gene matches. This chain's CDR3 is CSIRGQGNIQYF. Here the CDR3 DNA reads TGCAGTATCCGAGGACAGGGAAACATTCAGTACTTC.

In this sample, this clonotype turned up many times. The chain combines TRBV10-2 with TRBJ2-1; possibly TRBD2 for D (6 bases). The V end lost 7 bases, the J end lost 0 bases, and 13 bases lay between the germline ends. There are 15 residues in the CDR3. Per germline, CDR1 WSHSY and CDR2 SAAADI. CDR3: CASKDGGPSYNEQFF. As DNA, the CDR3 is TGCGCCAGCAAAGACGGGGGACCCTCCTACAATGAGCAGTTCTTC.

This clonotype has at least ten counts. The chain joins TRBV2 to TRBJ1-1, with D possibly TRBD1 on 6 matching bases. With 4 bases removed from V and 0 bases from J, the gap between germline ends came to 15 bases. The CDR3 sequence is 16 residues long. Germline lookup yields CDR1 SNHLY and CDR2 FYNNEI. The CDR3 region has the DNA TGTGCCAGCAGTGTGCCATCAGGGGCGATGAACACTGAAGCTTTCTTT. Translating it yields CASSVPSGAMNTEAFF.

This clonotype has a count of ten or more. V usage is TRBV12-3 or TRBV12-4 and J usage is TRBJ1-6, with D hard to call. The CDR3 covers 12 residues. Trimming removed 5 bases at V and 9 bases at J, with 8 bases between. The CDR3 spells CASSRHTSPLHF. CDR3 bases: TGTGCCAGCAGTAGACACACTTCACCCCTCCACTTT.

This clonotype has a count of ten or more. CDR3 sequence: CASSSGNEQFF. The CDR3, as DNA: TGTGCCAGCAGCTCCGGCAATGAGCAGTTCTTC. This chain links TRBV7-2 with TRBJ2-1; D call uncertain. V dropped 4 bases and J dropped 6 bases, with 4 bases sitting between them. The CDR3 covers 11 residues. The germline V gene has CDR1 SGHTA and CDR2 FQGNSA.

This clonotype was seen at least ten times. The rearrangement joins TRBV20-1 to TRBJ2-4; D may be TRBD1 or TRBD2 (6 bases each). This CDR3 region has 16 residues. V lost 5 bases, J lost 1 base, and 18 bases lay in between. Germline values: CDR1 DFQATT, CDR2 SNEGSKA (reference sequence). CDR3 in amino acids: CSAGGRPGRAKNIQYF. The CDR3 bases are TGCAGTGCTGGGGGGCGTCCGGGGAGGGCCAAAAACATTCAGTACTTC.

This clonotype was counted many times. The chain recombines TRBV7-9 with TRBJ1-6; possibly TRBD1 for D (6 bases). This CDR3 is 14 amino acids long. Germline-derived CDR1 and CDR2 are SEHNR and FQNEAQ (reference sequence). V gave up 2 bases and J gave up 10 bases, with 12 bases separating them. CDR3 in DNA: TGTGCCAGCAGCTTAACGGGGGGCGCATCACCCCTCCACTTT. Its translation is CASSLTGGASPLHF.

This clonotype was observed many times. This chain links TRBV12-3 or TRBV12-4 with TRBJ2-7; TRBD1 agrees at 9 bases. V gave up 6 bases and J gave up 1 base; unmatched junction bases: 10. This CDR3 spans 16 amino acids. As DNA, the CDR3 is TGTGCCAGCAGCCCCTACAGGGGGCGGGAATCCTACGAGCAGTACTTC. It translates to CASSPYRGRESYEQYF.

This clonotype was recorded many times. The chain couples TRBV29-1 to TRBJ1-1; 7 bases map to TRBD1. This CDR3 is built from 14 residues. V gave up 4 bases and J gave up 0 bases; unmatched junction bases: 5. The germline V gene encodes CDR1 SQVTM and CDR2 ANQGSEA. The CDR3 region is CSVGQGTLNTEAFF. The DNA of the CDR3 is TGCAGCGTTGGACAGGGCACTCTGAACACTGAAGCTTTCTTT.

By frequency in the sample, this clonotype is medium-sized. V usage is TRBV6-5 and J usage is TRBJ1-5; 10 bases match TRBD1. The germline V gene encodes CDR1 MNHEY and CDR2 SVGAGI. This CDR3 has 15 residues. The J segment lost 9 bases and the V segment lost 6 bases, leaving 11 bases of the junction unmatched. CDR3 nucleotide sequence: TGTGCCAGCAGAAGCCGGGACAGGGGAAAGTGGCCCCAGCATTTT. This codes for CASRSRDRGKWPQHF.

This clonotype was recorded many times. The V gene is TRBV9, the J gene TRBJ1-1; D may be TRBD1 (5 bases). Germline CDR1 is SGDLS and CDR2 is YYNGEE. This CDR3 has 14 amino acids. V was pared by 1 base and J by 2 bases, with 9 bases between. CDR3 loop: CASSVMDTNTEAFF. CDR3 nucleotide sequence: TGTGCCAGCAGCGTAATGGACACCAACACTGAAGCTTTCTTT.

The chain couples TRBV20-1 to TRBJ2-1, with D possibly being TRBD2 (7 bases). V was shortened by 7 bases and J by 8 bases, with 18 bases between the two germline ends. The CDR3 is 13 amino acids. CDR1 and CDR2 from the germline V gene are DFQATT and SNEGSKA (reference sequence). The CDR3 nucleotides are TGCAGTGGGGGGGCTAGCGGTGGGGATGAGCAGTTCTTC. Protein: CSGGASGGDEQFF.

The chain uses TRBV7-3 and TRBJ2-1; D perhaps matches TRBD2 (7 bases). The V end was cut by 5 bases, the J end by 7 bases, with 12 bases between. Germline V lookup: CDR1 SGHTA, CDR2 FQGTGA. This CDR3 spans 13 amino acids. CDR3 DNA: TGTGCCAGCAGCCGTAGGGGGGGAAATGAGCAGTTCTTC. It yields the protein CASSRRGGNEQFF.

By its share, this clonotype is medium-sized. The chain joins TRBV5-6 to TRBJ1-2; 11 bases align to TRBD1. Germline CDR1 and CDR2: SGHDT and YYEEEE. The CDR3 length is 12 residues. The V segment lost 4 bases and the J segment 12 bases; nucleotides outside the gene matches: 5. This chain's CDR3 is CASSHGTGGDTF. CDR3 DNA sequence: TGTGCCAGCAGCCATGGGACAGGGGGGGACACCTTC.

This clonotype was seen a single time. The chain has TRBV5-1 and TRBJ2-7; D not certain. In germline, CDR1 is SGHRS, CDR2 YFSETQ. This CDR3 has 15 amino acids. Deletions cut 0 bases from V and 3 bases from J, with 13 bases between. CDR3 sequence: CASSLGDGEGYEQYF. In DNA, the CDR3 is TGCGCCAGCAGCTTGGGAGACGGAGAAGGCTACGAGCAGTACTTC.

This clonotype was observed at least ten times. The V call is TRBV29-1, the J call TRBJ2-1; 15 bases are shared with TRBD2. CDR1 and CDR2 from the germline V gene are SQVTM and ANQGSEA. V was clipped by 0 bases and J by 5 bases; unmatched bases: 5. This CDR3 has 17 amino acids. As DNA, the CDR3 is TGCAGCGTTGAAGATGGGTGGACTAGCGGGGGGGACAATGAGCAGTTCTTC. Amino acids: CSVEDGWTSGGDNEQFF.

The sample holds many counts of this clonotype. The chain carries TRBV18 and TRBJ2-3, with D tentatively TRBD1 or TRBD2 (6 bases each). The V end lost 6 bases, the J end lost 6 bases, and 19 bases lay between the germline ends. CDR1 is KGHSH and CDR2 is LQKENI in the germline V gene. This CDR3 comprises 15 residues. CDR3 residues: CASSRSEGGFDTQYF. CDR3 DNA sequence: TGTGCCAGCTCTCGCTCGGAGGGGGGCTTCGATACGCAGTATTTT.

The chain employs TRBV10-1 and TRBJ2-7, with D possibly being TRBD2 (6 bases). Trimming left V 4 bases short and J 9 bases short, with 19 bases between. The CDR3 totals 14 residues. Germline V gene sequence: CDR1 WNHNN, CDR2 SYGVQD (reference sequence). The CDR3 nucleotides read TGCGCCAGCAGTGTGACGCCGGAGGGGAACGTGCAGTACTTC. It specifies CASSVTPEGNVQYF.

This clonotype was counted at least ten times. The rearrangement links TRBV7-9 to TRBJ1-1, with a weak D call TRBD1 (6 bases). Trimming took 5 bases from V and 6 from J, leaving 19 bases between them. The CDR3 has 15 amino acids. CDR1 SEHNR and CDR2 FQNEAQ come from the germline V gene (reference sequence). The CDR3 nucleotides read TGTGCCAGCAGCCCTTCGGGGAGGCAGGGGTCTGAAGCTTTCTTT. Its protein product is CASSPSGRQGSEAFF.